A single sample gave rise to the 14 T cell receptor beta chains below, sequenced in a study of control samples from healthy donors and cancer patients. This table comes from immunoSEQ multiplex PCR, and its TCRdb copy is limited to in-frame clones, with some not included. The data contain over 150,000 clones, about 94% of them singletons. The sample comprised blood. The origin of the receptors is a man between 40 and 49 years old in good health.

The chain employs TRBV12-3 or TRBV12-4 and TRBJ1-2; the D is unclear. This CDR3 comprises 12 residues. The ends were cut back, 5 bases at V and 4 bases at J, with 8 bases in the middle. CDR3 region: CASSAGFYGYTF. The DNA for the CDR3 is TGTGCCAGCAGTGCCGGTTTCTATGGCTACACCTTC.

The chain combines TRBV6-6 with TRBJ1-3; tentative D call: TRBD1 (5 bases). V was pared by 6 bases and J by 4 bases, with 16 bases between. This CDR3 has 15 amino acids. Germline values: CDR1 MNHNY, CDR2 SVGAGI (reference sequence). The CDR3 region is CASSQTGTPGNTIYF. The CDR3 coding sequence is TGTGCCAGCAGCCAAACCGGGACCCCAGGAAACACCATATATTTT.

This clone appeared once. This chain connects TRBV11-2 to TRBJ1-2; the match to TRBD1 covers 7 bases. CDR3 length: 14 residues. The trim removed 5 bases at V and 3 bases at J, leaving 6 bases unmatched. Per the germline V gene, CDR1 is SGHAT and CDR2 is FQNNGV. The CDR3 here is CASSGQVVDYGYTF. As DNA, the CDR3 is TGTGCCAGCAGCGGACAGGTGGTGGACTATGGCTACACCTTC.

The rearrangement joins TRBV7-6 to TRBJ2-7, with 9 bases that match TRBD1. The CDR3 extends over 13 amino acids. The germline gives CDR1 SGHVS, CDR2 FNYEAQ. The junction had 4 bases not matched to a gene; V was cut back by 5 bases and J by 5 bases. CDR3 region: CASSLGQGNEQYF. In DNA, the CDR3 is TGTGCCAGCAGCCTAGGACAGGGGAACGAGCAGTACTTC. Variable domain in full (rest from reference TRBV7-6 and TRBJ2-7): GAGVSQSPRYKVTKRGQDVALRCDPISGHVSLYWYRQALGQGPEFLTYFNYEAQQDKSGLPNDRFSAERPEGSISTLTIQRTEQRDSAMYRCASSLGQGNEQYFGPGTRLTVT.

This clone appeared a single time. The chain joins TRBV7-9 to TRBJ1-1; D is undetermined. The CDR3 runs 14 residues. Trimming took off 5 bases at V and 1 base at J, with 11 bases between the two ends. Looked up from germline, CDR1 is SEHNR and CDR2 is FQNEAQ (reference sequence). CDR3 protein: CASSRLLENTEAFF. The CDR3 coding sequence is TGTGCCAGCAGCCGTTTGTTAGAGAACACTGAAGCTTTCTTT.

This chain joins TRBV21-1 and TRBJ1-1; no check of the table's D call, TRBD1, against the DNA was made. TRBV21-1 is deemed a pseudogene. There are 13 residues in the CDR3. CDR3 protein: CASSKGVTAEAFF. The CDR3, as DNA: TGTGCCAGCAGCAAAGGTGTGACAGCCGAAGCTTTCTTT.

The chain uses TRBV27 and TRBJ2-7; D is uncertain. With 1 base removed from V and 3 bases from J, the gap between germline ends came to 10 bases. Germline V gene lookup returns CDR1 MNHEY and CDR2 SMNVEV (reference sequence). The CDR3 runs 14 residues. The CDR3 bases are TGTGCCAGCAGTTTATATGGTGGCGGCTACGAGCAGTACTTC. Translated: CASSLYGGGYEQYF.

The rearrangement uses TRBV18 and TRBJ2-7; 8 bases match TRBD1. Per the germline V gene, CDR1 is KGHSH and CDR2 is LQKENI. The J segment lost 5 bases and the V segment lost 3 bases, leaving 3 bases of the junction unmatched. The CDR3 sequence is 13 residues long. The CDR3 region has the DNA TGTGCCAGCTCACCGTTGACAGGGGACGAGCAGTACTTC. This codes for CASSPLTGDEQYF.

This clone was recorded only once. V is TRBV6-5 and J is TRBJ2-2; D unresolved. Trimming removed 6 bases at V and 8 bases at J, with 13 bases between. Germline V gene sequence: CDR1 MNHEY, CDR2 SVGAGI. This CDR3 spans 13 amino acids. The DNA of the CDR3 is TGTGCCAGCAGAGAGTGGATGTCGGGGGAGCTGTTTTTT. Translated, it gives CASREWMSGELFF.

The J gene is TRBJ1-4, the V gene TRBV28; D perhaps matches TRBD1 (6 bases). This CDR3 spans 15 amino acids. Germline CDR1 reads MDHEN; CDR2 reads SYDVKM. V dropped 3 bases and J dropped 8 bases, with 16 bases sitting between them. CDR3 region: CASSFPGPQGEKLFF. DNA for the CDR3: TGTGCCAGCAGTTTCCCCGGGCCCCAGGGGGAAAAACTGTTTTTT. Based on the CDR3 plus reference TRBV28 and TRBJ1-4, the full variable domain is DVKVTQSSRYLVKRTGEKVFLECVQDMDHENMFWYRQDPGLGLRLIYFSYDVKMKEKGDIPEGYSVSREKKERFSLILESASTNQTSMYLCASSFPGPQGEKLFFGSGTQLSVL.

Here the CDR3 reads CASSLEPLGKLFF. DNA of the CDR3: TGTGCCAGCAGCTTGGAACCCTTGGGGAAACTGTTTTTT. This chain links TRBV5-4 with TRBJ1-4; D not certain. The CDR3 sequence is 13 residues long. The ends were cut back, 0 bases at V and 11 bases at J, with 11 bases in the middle. CDR1 SGHNT and CDR2 YYREEE come from the germline V gene (reference sequence).

This chain uses TRBV7-2 with TRBJ2-7; unclear D gene. V was cut by 5 bases and J by 1 base, with 15 bases left in between. The CDR3 is made up of 15 amino acids. The germline CDR1 and CDR2 sequences are SGHTA and FQGNSA. The CDR3, as DNA: TGTGCCAGCAGCACCCAACCCGGCGGATCCTACGAGCAGTACTTC. Its protein is CASSTQPGGSYEQYF.

This clone was recorded once. This chain connects TRBV18 to TRBJ1-2; 9 bases are a match to TRBD1. The germline gives CDR1 KGHSH, CDR2 LQKENI. Trimming took 2 bases from V and 7 from J; bases not matched to a gene: 5. The CDR3 extends over 14 amino acids. Written as DNA, the CDR3 is TGTGCCAGCTCACCAGGGACAGGGTTGAGTGGCTACACCTTC. Translation: CASSPGTGLSGYTF.

V is TRBV9 and J is TRBJ1-2; 8 positions match TRBD1. J lost 6 bases, V lost 4 bases, and 8 bases had no gene match. Germline V lookup: CDR1 SGDLS, CDR2 YYNGEE. This CDR3 region has 14 residues. CDR3 residues: CASSWTGSTDGYTF. The CDR3, as DNA: TGTGCCAGCAGCTGGACAGGGTCAACGGATGGCTACACCTTC.